A single sample is the source of the 20 T cell receptor beta chains below, sequenced in a study of T cell repertoires in cytomegalovirus infection. TCRdb re-derived calls from the reads in MiXCR, one entry per CDR3 protein. The table has about a million distinct CDR3 sequences, roughly 30% seen once. Antigens for these TCRs are unknown. The specimen was cultured CD8+ T cells from PBMCs, collected from culture after CMV antigen stimulation. The receptors stem from a human donor in good health (CMV status not recorded). Some clones in this sample may be carry-over from other donors' samples.

The chain is built from TRBV7-9 and TRBJ1-2; D is possibly TRBD1 (5 bases). From germline, CDR1 is SEHNR and CDR2 FQNEAQ (reference sequence). The CDR3 covers 13 residues. V lost 6 bases to trimming and J lost 8 bases, with 16 bases between them. This CDR3 reads CASRPRGSGGYTF. The CDR3 DNA reads as TGTGCCAGCAGGCCGAGGGGATCTGGGGGCTACACCTTC.

As to this clonotype: At one of its ends the junction is not consistent with the germline gene, which may arise from a read error. The CDR3 DNA is TGTGCCAGCAGCCAAGACCCACTAGCGAGCTTCTACGAGCAGTACTTC. It translates to CASSQDPLASFYEQYF. The chain joins TRBV4-1 to TRBJ2-7; 7 bases match TRBD2. CDR1 MGHRA and CDR2 YSYEKL come from the germline V gene. The CDR3 totals 16 residues.

The chain uses TRBV5-5 and TRBJ1-5, with D unclear. Looked up from germline, CDR1 is SGHKS and CDR2 is YYEKEE (reference sequence). The V gene lost 4 bases and the J gene lost 3 bases, with 8 bases spanning the gap. The CDR3 has 13 residues. The CDR3 DNA reads TGTGCCAGCAGCGTAGAACCCAATCAGCCCCAGCATTTT. Its translation: CASSVEPNQPQHF.

This chain links TRBV2 with TRBJ2-2; the D is unclear. The CDR3 sequence is 13 residues long. V was pared by 8 bases and J by 1 base, with 8 bases between. Germline assignment: CDR1 SNHLY and CDR2 FYNNEI. In DNA, the CDR3 is TGTGCCAGCCTCACGAAGAACACCGGGGAGCTGTTTTTT. Amino acids: CASLTKNTGELFF.

With regard to this clonotype: One end of the junction does not line up with germline, which may come from a read error. DNA for the CDR3: TGTGTCAGTAGTATAGAGGCAGACTTCTACGAGCAGTACTTC. Residues: CVSSIEADFYEQYF. The rearrangement links TRBV19 to TRBJ2-7; D is undetermined. CDR3 length: 14 amino acids. Germline CDR1 LNHDA, CDR2 SQIVND (reference sequence).

This clonotype was detected a few times. This chain links TRBV27 with TRBJ1-1; D is perhaps TRBD1 (5 bases). Between the trimmed V and J ends, which lost 3 bases and 3 bases, there was a span of 14 bases. The CDR3 sequence is 15 residues long. Germline V gene sequence: CDR1 MNHEY, CDR2 SMNVEV (reference sequence). CDR3 in amino acids: CASSLMVGRDTEAFF. CDR3 DNA: TGTGCCAGCAGTTTGATGGTGGGACGGGACACTGAAGCTTTCTTT.

V gene TRBV7-6 combines with J gene TRBJ1-5; D gene unclear. Germline V CDR1 and CDR2: SGHVS, FNYEAQ. The CDR3 totals 13 residues. Trimming left V 3 bases short and J 6 bases short, with 9 bases between. CDR3 DNA sequence: TGTGCCAGCAGCTTCAAGGAAGGTCAGCCCCAGCATTTT. This gives the protein CASSFKEGQPQHF.

This clonotype showed up just a few times. The chain couples TRBV15 to TRBJ2-1, with 8 positions matching TRBD2. CDR3 size: 15 residues. Germline V lookup: CDR1 LNHNV, CDR2 YYDKDF (reference sequence). V gave up 0 bases and J gave up 8 bases; unmatched junction bases: 6. CDR3 sequence (DNA): TGTGCCACCAGCAGAGAAAACCGGGGGGGCCATGAGCAGTTCTTC. Translated: CATSRENRGGHEQFF. The complete variable domain, with remaining parts taken from reference TRBV15 and TRBJ2-1, reads DAMVIQNPRYQVTQFGKPVTLSCSQTLNHNVMYWYQQKSSQAPKLLFHYYDKDFNNEADTPDNFQSRRPNTSFCFLDIRSPGLGDTAMYLCATSRENRGGHEQFFGPGTRLTVL.

This clonotype was seen a handful of times. V gene TRBV7-6 combines with J gene TRBJ2-3, with a possible D match to TRBD2 (5 bases). This CDR3 region has 14 residues. Trimming cost V 0 bases and J 3 bases, with 7 bases left between them. In germline, CDR1 is SGHVS, CDR2 FNYEAQ. CDR3 in amino acids: CASSLASDTDTQYF. The CDR3 coding sequence is TGTGCCAGCAGCTTAGCTAGCGATACAGATACGCAGTATTTT.

The chain couples TRBV4-1 to TRBJ2-3; TRBD2 matches at 12 bases. The V and J ends lost 4 bases and 0 bases, in that order; junction bases with no gene match: 14. This CDR3 spans 20 amino acids. CDR1 is MGHRA, CDR2 YSYEKL, per germline. DNA of the CDR3: TGCGCCAGCAGCCCGACCTCAGGACTAGCGGGGTCGGGAAGCACAGATACGCAGTATTTT. Translated: CASSPTSGLAGSGSTDTQYF.

This chain's CDR3 is CASTQPGTGPGELFF. CDR3 DNA sequence: TGTGCCAGCACTCAACCCGGGACGGGACCCGGGGAGCTGTTTTTT. The gene calls are TRBV12-3 or TRBV12-4 and TRBJ2-2, with D perhaps TRBD1 or TRBD2 (5 bases each). The V end lost 7 bases, the J end lost 6 bases, and 18 bases lay between the germline ends. CDR3 length: 15 residues.

The V and J genes are TRBV7-3 and TRBJ1-6, with 9 nucleotides matching TRBD1. CDR1 SGHTA and CDR2 FQGTGA come from the germline V gene. Trimming cost V 5 bases and J 3 bases; bases outside gene matches: 8. The CDR3 has 17 amino acids. CDR3 in amino acids: CASSEEQGADYNSPLHF. DNA for the CDR3: TGTGCCAGCAGCGAGGAACAGGGGGCCGACTATAATTCACCCCTCCACTTT. Together with reference TRBV7-3 and TRBJ1-6, the CDR3 gives the full variable domain: GAGVSQTPSNKVTEKGKYVELRCDPISGHTALYWYRQSLGQGPEFLIYFQGTGAADDSGLPNDRFFAVRPEGSVSTLKIQRTERGDSAVYLCASSEEQGADYNSPLHFGNGTRLTVT.

Notes on this clonotype: A much larger clonotype is one base distant, so this may be a read error. This chain links TRBV7-6 with TRBJ2-1; 7 bases line up with TRBD2. The CDR3 is 16 amino acids. The V and J ends lost 2 bases and 2 bases, in that order; junction bases with no gene match: 6. Germline CDR1 reads SGHVS; CDR2 reads FNYEAQ. The DNA of the CDR3 is TGTGCCAGCAGCTTATGGGGGAGGGAAACCTACAATGAGCAGTTCTTC. Its protein product is CASSLWGRETYNEQFF.

The V call is TRBV9, the J call TRBJ1-1; D ambiguous. Germline assignment: CDR1 SGDLS and CDR2 YYNGEE. This CDR3 is 14 amino acids long. Trimming stripped 0 bases from V and 0 bases from J, with 6 bases between. The CDR3 DNA reads as TGTGCCAGCAGCGTAGGCATGTTGAACACTGAAGCTTTCTTT. As protein: CASSVGMLNTEAFF.

This clonotype was recorded at least ten times. V is TRBV7-9 and J is TRBJ2-3; D gene unclear. The V end lost 5 bases, the J end lost 2 bases, and 17 bases lay between the germline ends. Looked up from germline, CDR1 is SEHNR and CDR2 is FQNEAQ (reference sequence). The CDR3 is 16 residues long. For the CDR3, the DNA is TGTGCCAGCAGCCCACCGGACCCTCTCCCCACAGATACGCAGTATTTT. It yields the protein CASSPPDPLPTDTQYF.

The chain joins TRBV6-5 to TRBJ2-1; tentatively, D is TRBD1 (7 bases). This CDR3 region has 14 residues. The germline V and J ends were trimmed by 5 bases and 4 bases, with 12 bases remaining between them. From germline, CDR1 is MNHEY and CDR2 SVGAGI. The CDR3 here is CASSRGTEYNEQFF. DNA for the CDR3: TGTGCCAGCAGTCGCGGGACAGAGTACAATGAGCAGTTCTTC.

The rearrangement links TRBV7-9 to TRBJ2-7, with 10 bases identical to TRBD1. The CDR3 contains 14 residues. The germline V gene encodes CDR1 SEHNR and CDR2 FQNEAQ (reference sequence). V was clipped by 5 bases and J by 4 bases; unmatched bases: 5. CDR3 loop: CASSIRDRGYEQYF. The CDR3 DNA reads as TGTGCCAGCAGCATCCGGGACAGGGGTTACGAGCAGTACTTC.

The chain joins TRBV11-3 to TRBJ2-1; D is perhaps TRBD1 or TRBD2 (6 bases each). V lost 1 base and J 0 bases, leaving 10 bases between the germline ends. The CDR3 totals 16 residues. From germline, CDR1 is SGHNT and CDR2 YENEEA. In nucleotides, the CDR3 is TGTGCCAGCAGCTTAGGGGGGGCCAGCTCCTACAATGAGCAGTTCTTC. Amino acid sequence: CASSLGGASSYNEQFF.

This clonotype was picked up one time. The chain employs TRBV3-1 and TRBJ1-1; D gene uncertain. V shed 4 bases and J shed 5 bases, with 17 bases lying between them. The CDR3 runs to 15 residues. Germline assignment: CDR1 LGHDT and CDR2 YNNKEL (reference sequence). The CDR3 region has the DNA TGTGCCAGCAGCCCGGGCCTCCCGGAGGAAACTGAAGCTTTCTTT. Translation: CASSPGLPEETEAFF.

The chain couples TRBV6-2 or TRBV6-3 to TRBJ2-1, with D perhaps matching TRBD2 (6 bases). The CDR3 loop spans 14 amino acids. Germline V lookup: CDR1 MNHEY, CDR2 SVGEGT. V lost 8 bases to trimming and J lost 7 bases, with 18 bases between them. Written as DNA, the CDR3 is TGTGCCAGCTTGTGGGAGGCTGGAGGGAATGAGCAGTTCTTC. Translating it yields CASLWEAGGNEQFF.